This TCR beta chain originates from a study of blood T cells in healthy people across ages. This clonotype was observed a handful of times. Sample-barcoded 5' priming and a J-beta primer mix drove a second PCR of about 6 to 12 cycles. One entry per CDR3 protein, called by TCRdb with MiXCR from the 5' RACE reads. The sample holds about 760,000 distinct CDR3 sequences, roughly three fifths seen once. The clonotype was recovered from a man aged 35 to 55 in good health. Sequencing input: blood.

The CDR3 loop is CATSRATSGITLRVQYF. The CDR3 DNA reads as TGTGCCACCAGCAGAGCGACTAGCGGGATTACCTTACGAGTGCAGTACTTC. The chain is built from TRBV15 and TRBJ2-5; 11 bases match TRBD2. CDR3 length equals 17 residues. V lost 1 base, J lost 11 bases, and 15 bases stayed unmatched. The germline CDR1 and CDR2 sequences are LNHNV and YYDKDF (reference sequence). The full variable domain, with the rest looked up from reference TRBV15 and TRBJ2-5, is DAMVIQNPRYQVTQFGKPVTLSCSQTLNHNVMYWYQQKSSQAPKLLFHYYDKDFNNEADTPDNFQSRRPNTSFCFLDIRSPGLGDTAMYLCATSRATSGITLRVQYFGPGTRLLVL.